This is a list of T cell receptor beta chains from one sample in a study of T cells in Graves' hyperthyroidism and ophthalmopathy. TCRdb used MiXCR to reprocess the multiplex PCR reads, holding one entry per CDR3 protein. The table shows about 370,000 distinct CDR3 sequences, with over 12% occurring only once. The source material was blood. These TCRs come from a woman between 55 and 75 years old with Graves' ophthalmopathy. CDR3s include the opening cysteine and the closing phenylalanine or tryptophan. A D gene is named only where the DNA matches it firmly. Some rows mark clone size as missing; the rest say once, few, many or name a class of expanded clone.

TRBJ2-7,many,TRBD1,TRBV29-1,15,CSVDDRDRGHYEQYF,TGCAGCGTTGATGACCGGGACAGGGGGCACTACGAGCAGTACTTC
TRBJ2-1,many,NA,TRBV28,13,CASRKTLAREQFF,TGTGCCAGCAGGAAGACACTAGCCCGTGAGCAGTTCTTC
TRBJ2-5,NA,NA,TRBV12-5,13,CASGLVGGETQYF,TGTGCTAGTGGTTTGGTAGGAGGAGAGACCCAGTACTTC
TRBJ2-7,NA,NA,TRBV4-1,16,CASSQEEEGYASEQYF,TGCGCCAGCAGCCAAGAGGAAGAGGGCTATGCGTCCGAGCAGTACTTC
TRBJ2-1,many,NA,TRBV5-5,13,CASSLLPNNEQFF,TGTGCCAGCAGCTTGCTGCCTAACAATGAGCAGTTCTTC
TRBJ2-1,many,NA,TRBV20-1,15,CSARGQGGEDNEQFF,TGCAGTGCTAGGGGCCAGGGGGGGGAGGACAATGAGCAGTTCTTC
TRBJ2-7,many,NA,TRBV15,15,CATSIGRDSAYEQYF,TGTGCCACCAGCATCGGGCGGGACTCAGCCTACGAGCAGTACTTC
TRBJ1-4,NA,NA,TRBV29-1,12,CSVGQVGEKLFF,TGCAGCGTTGGTCAGGTCGGCGAAAAACTGTTTTTT
TRBJ2-7,NA,TRBD1,TRBV28,15,CASSLKGWTGGEQYF,TGTGCCAGCAGTTTAAAGGGGTGGACAGGGGGCGAGCAGTACTTC
TRBJ2-1,many,TRBD2,TRBV7-8,18,CASSQELAGESSYNEQFF,TGTGCCAGCAGCCAGGAACTAGCGGGAGAAAGCTCCTACAATGAGCAGTTCTTC
TRBJ2-3,many,TRBD2,TRBV9,15,CASSSASGRTDTQYF,TGTGCCAGCAGCTCGGCTAGCGGACGCACAGATACGCAGTATTTT
TRBJ1-1,few,TRBD1,TRBV9,15,CASSGGQGANFEAFF,TGTGCCAGCAGCGGAGGGCAGGGGGCCAATTTTGAAGCTTTCTTT
TRBJ2-1,many,TRBD1,TRBV10-3,15,CAISEGTDSYNEQFF,TGTGCCATCAGTGAGGGGACAGACTCCTACAATGAGCAGTTCTTC
TRBJ1-3,few,TRBD1,TRBV6-1,16,CASSYMPGGSGNTIYF,TGTGCCAGCAGTTACATGCCAGGGGGCTCTGGAAACACCATATATTTT
TRBJ2-7,many,NA,TRBV30,13,CAWSVHGGSEQYF,TGTGCCTGGAGTGTTCATGGGGGCTCCGAGCAGTACTTC
TRBJ2-1,many,NA,TRBV28,16,CASSFTAGAAHNEQFF,TGTGCCAGCAGTTTCACGGCGGGGGCAGCCCACAATGAGCAGTTCTTC